This is a list of T cell receptor beta chains from one sample in a study of cytomegalovirus exposure and HLA in healthy donors. Sequenced by immunoSEQ multiplex PCR; TCRdb stores in-frame clones only, minus some. The sample yields 110,000 to 150,000 clones, about 95% seen once. The source material was PBMCs. These receptors were obtained from a man between 18 and 35 years old in good health and CMV-seropositive. CDR3s include the opening cysteine and the closing phenylalanine or tryptophan. The D gene is left open where the match is weak. For some rows the clone size is stated as once, few or many, or as a class when expanded; others skip it.

j_call clone_size d_call v_call cdr3_nt cdr3_aa
TRBJ2-7 NA NA TRBV9 TGTGCCAGCAGCGTAGGGACTCCCCCCTACGAGCAGTACTTC CASSVGTPPYEQYF
TRBJ2-7 NA TRBD1 TRBV28 TGTGCCAGCAGTCAAACCGGGACAGGGATCTACGAGCAGTACTTC CASSQTGTGIYEQYF
TRBJ2-2 NA NA TRBV2 TGTGCCAGCAGAATAACAGCGGTCCCTCTAACCGGGGAGCTGTTTTTT CASRITAVPLTGELFF
TRBJ1-1 NA TRBD1 TRBV5-4 TGTGCCATCACTAACCCGGGACAGGGGAATACTGAAGCTTTCTTT CAITNPGQGNTEAFF
TRBJ2-1 NA NA TRBV29-1 TGCAGCGTTGGAACGACAGTTTACAATGAGCAGTTCTTC CSVGTTVYNEQFF
TRBJ2-6 once NA TRBV5-1 TGCGCCAGCAGCTTGGCCGGACAGACCCTCTCTGGGGCCAACGTCCTGACTTTC CASSLAGQTLSGANVLTF
TRBJ2-3 NA TRBD2 TRBV6-5 TGTGCCAGCAGTTTCCTTAGCGGGCCCACAGATACGCAGTATTTT CASSFLSGPTDTQYF
TRBJ1-1 NA TRBD1 TRBV28 TGTGCCAGCAGTCCCATCCGGGACAGGGGAAGTACTGAAGCTTTCTTT CASSPIRDRGSTEAFF
TRBJ2-7 NA TRBD1 TRBV28 TGTGCCAGCAGTCCCACACAGGGGGCAGGTCACGAGCAGTACTTC CASSPTQGAGHEQYF
TRBJ2-7 NA NA TRBV5-1 TGCGCCAGCAAACAAGACAACTCCTACGAGCAGTACTTC CASKQDNSYEQYF
TRBJ2-7 once NA TRBV6-6 TGTGCCAGCAGTTACGGCACAGTCTACGAGCAGTACTTC CASSYGTVYEQYF
TRBJ1-4 NA NA TRBV18 TGTGCCAGCTCACCACGTGGCAGGGCGGCAACTAATGAAAAACTGTTTTTT CASSPRGRAATNEKLFF
TRBJ2-7 once NA TRBV29-1 TGCAGCGTTGGCGGTGTGTACGGCTACGAGCAGTACTTC CSVGGVYGYEQYF
TRBJ2-5 NA NA TRBV27 TGTGCCAGCAAGCAGGGGGGTTTCGAGACCCAGTACTTC CASKQGGFETQYF
TRBJ2-1 NA TRBD2 TRBV27 TGTGCCAGCAGTAGGAGCGGGAGGGCCGGTGAGCAGTTCTTC CASSRSGRAGEQFF
TRBJ2-1 NA NA TRBV11-2 TGTGCCAGCAGCTTAAGGGGCGGGATGAGCAATGAGCAGTTCTTC CASSLRGGMSNEQFF
TRBJ2-2 NA NA TRBV14 TGTGCCAGCAGCCATTTGACAGTCTCCACCGGGGAGCTGTTTTTT CASSHLTVSTGELFF
TRBJ2-5 NA NA TRBV5-1 TGCGCCAGCAGCTTGGACAGGCCCCAAGAGACCCAGTACTTC CASSLDRPQETQYF
TRBJ2-1 NA TRBD2 TRBV9 TGTGCCAGCAGCGCCAGCGGGAGTGGTTACAATGAGCAGTTCTTC CASSASGSGYNEQFF
TRBJ2-5 NA TRBD2 TRBV13 TGTGCCAGCAGCTCCACTAGCGTTCAAGAGACCCAGTACTTC CASSSTSVQETQYF
TRBJ2-1 NA NA TRBV21-1 TGTGCCAGCAGCAATAAGGGCCCCGGGACAGGGGGCCCAGATGAGCAGTTCTTC CASSNKGPGTGGPDEQFF
TRBJ2-2 NA NA TRBV28 TGTGCCAGCAGTTTGAGGAGCACCGGGGAGCTGTTTTTT CASSLRSTGELFF
TRBJ1-2 NA NA TRBV6-5 TGTGCCAGCAAGCGGGGGGTCTCCTATGGCTACACCTTC CASKRGVSYGYTF
TRBJ1-5 once NA TRBV27 TGTGCCAGCAGTTTATCCGGGGATGGGGGGAACAATCAGCCCCAGCATTTT CASSLSGDGGNNQPQHF
TRBJ2-5 NA NA TRBV25-1 TGTGCCAGCAGTGAAGGTAGGACAGCGATCCAGGAGACCCAGTACTTC CASSEGRTAIQETQYF
TRBJ1-5 NA TRBD1 TRBV6-1 TGTGCCAGCAGTGTATGGACAGGGAGGGGCTTTAATAGCAATCAGCCCCAGCATTTT CASSVWTGRGFNSNQPQHF
TRBJ2-7 NA NA TRBV11-3 TGTGCCGGACCCCCGACAGCTGTCAGCTCCTACGAGCAGTACTTC CAGPPTAVSSYEQYF
TRBJ1-2 NA NA TRBV5-4 TGTGCCAGCAGCTTGGCCGGGAAGGTCCTTCTATACGGCTACACCTTC CASSLAGKVLLYGYTF
TRBJ1-4 NA TRBD1 TRBV28 TGTGCCAGCAGTTCGGGACAGGGCGGAGAAAAACTGTTTTTT CASSSGQGGEKLFF
TRBJ2-7 NA NA TRBV7-2 TGTGCCAGCAGCTTAGCGGGCTTACGGGGTGGAGAGCAGTACTTC CASSLAGLRGGEQYF
TRBJ2-1 NA NA TRBV5-1 TGCGCCAGCAGCAGTACGGTGGGCACCGATGAGCAGTTCTTC CASSSTVGTDEQFF
TRBJ1-5 once TRBD1 TRBV11-3 TGTGCCAGCAGCCGCAGACAGGGGTTCAATCAGCCCCAGCATTTT CASSRRQGFNQPQHF
TRBJ1-1 NA TRBD1 TRBV30 TGTGCCTGGGCTAACGGACAGGGCTTTTTGGCTGAAGCTTTCTTT CAWANGQGFLAEAFF
TRBJ2-7 once NA TRBV5-5 TGTGCCAGCAGCTTAGCACCGCAAAACTACGAGCAGTACTTC CASSLAPQNYEQYF
TRBJ2-5 NA NA TRBV2 TGTGCCAGCAGTAGAAACATGGGCGGGGAGACCCAGTACTTC CASSRNMGGETQYF
TRBJ1-2 NA NA TRBV6-6 TGTGCCAGCAGTTACTCGCCGACAGGTTTTGGCTATGGCTACACCTTC CASSYSPTGFGYGYTF
TRBJ2-7 NA TRBD2 TRBV9 TGTGCCAGCAGCCCCGGTAGGCGGGGGTCCTACGAGCAGTACTTC CASSPGRRGSYEQYF
TRBJ2-1 NA TRBD2 TRBV6-1 TGTGCCAGCAGTGTTTACCGGGCCCCGGGGGGCTCCTACAATGAGCAGTTCTTC CASSVYRAPGGSYNEQFF
TRBJ2-1 NA NA TRBV28 TGTGCCAGCAGTTTATTTTTTGGGGCCTCGGGCTACAATGAGCAGTTCTTC CASSLFFGASGYNEQFF
TRBJ2-5 NA TRBD1 TRBV27 TGTGCCAGCATCTCAGGGGGGACCCAGTACTTC CASISGGTQYF
TRBJ1-6 NA NA TRBV2 TGTGCCAGCAGCGGGGGGGCATACTCACCCCTCCACTTT CASSGGAYSPLHF
TRBJ2-3 NA TRBD2 TRBV5-1 TGCGCCAGCAGCACCGGGACTAGCGGCTACACAGATACGCAGTATTTT CASSTGTSGYTDTQYF
TRBJ2-2 NA TRBD2 TRBV11-2 TGTGCCAGCAGCTTAGACTGGCTAGCGGGAGGGCGAGGCGGGGAGCTGTTTTTT CASSLDWLAGGRGGELFF
TRBJ2-5 once NA TRBV5-4 TGTGCCAGCAGCCTTGAAGGTGGCGGACAAGAGACCCAGTACTTC CASSLEGGGQETQYF
TRBJ2-4 NA NA TRBV4-1 TGCGCCAGCAGCCAAGATAAAGGGGGGAGGGATCCCAAAAACATTCAGTACTTC CASSQDKGGRDPKNIQYF
TRBJ2-5 once NA TRBV18 TGTGCCAGCTCACAGGTCCAGGGTCCCCAAGAGACCCAGTACTTC CASSQVQGPQETQYF
TRBJ2-1 NA TRBD2 TRBV11-2 TGTGCCAGCAGCCCACCGGGACTAGCGGGAGGAAATGAGCAGTTCTTC CASSPPGLAGGNEQFF
TRBJ2-7 NA NA TRBV7-6 TGTGCCAGCAGCCCGGGCCGGGAGACTCAGTACTTC CASSPGRETQYF
TRBJ2-7 NA NA TRBV27 TGTGCCAGCAGTTTAACCCCTACCTACGAGCAGTACTTC CASSLTPTYEQYF
TRBJ2-7 NA TRBD1 TRBV5-1 TGCGCCAGCAGCCGTGACAGGGACGAGCAGTACTTC CASSRDRDEQYF
TRBJ2-7 NA TRBD1 TRBV4-1 TGCGCCAGCAGCCAAGAATGGGTGCCAACCTCCGGGACAGAGACCTACGAGCAGTACTTC CASSQEWVPTSGTETYEQYF
TRBJ2-1 NA TRBD2 TRBV19 TGTGCCAGTAGTCTGGGACTAGCGGGCAATGAGCAGTTCTTC CASSLGLAGNEQFF
TRBJ1-2 NA NA TRBV21-1 TGTGCCAGCAGCACAGGGTCACCCCCCTCGGGCTACACCTTC CASSTGSPPSGYTF
TRBJ1-3 NA NA TRBV5-6 TGTGCCAGCAGCCTGGTGAGTCGGGAAGACACCATATATTTT CASSLVSREDTIYF